This T cell receptor beta chain originates from a study of blood T cell repertoires in COVID-19. Self-reported history from a screening survey and questionnaire set each donor's cohort. Cohort 3 donors counted as recovered after two negative PCRs, clearance, or resolved symptoms. V was pared by 4 bases and J by 7 bases, with 9 bases of the junction left unmatched. This CDR3 has 15 amino acids. Germline loops: CDR1 KGHDR, CDR2 SFDVKD. TCRdb keeps only in-frame clones here, not all; method: immunoSEQ multiplex PCR. The sample includes more than 85,000 clones, 65% to 90% of them seen just once. The sequencing input was PBMCs or T cells enriched from blood (not recorded which). This sequence joins TRBV24-1 and TRBJ1-2; 9 bases fit TRBD1. The sequence was obtained from a woman in her forties or fifties who had recovered from COVID-19. CDR3 residues: CATSDAGTGIFGYTF. The CDR3 nucleotides read TGTGCCACCAGTGACGCCGGGACAGGGATTTTTGGCTACACCTTC.